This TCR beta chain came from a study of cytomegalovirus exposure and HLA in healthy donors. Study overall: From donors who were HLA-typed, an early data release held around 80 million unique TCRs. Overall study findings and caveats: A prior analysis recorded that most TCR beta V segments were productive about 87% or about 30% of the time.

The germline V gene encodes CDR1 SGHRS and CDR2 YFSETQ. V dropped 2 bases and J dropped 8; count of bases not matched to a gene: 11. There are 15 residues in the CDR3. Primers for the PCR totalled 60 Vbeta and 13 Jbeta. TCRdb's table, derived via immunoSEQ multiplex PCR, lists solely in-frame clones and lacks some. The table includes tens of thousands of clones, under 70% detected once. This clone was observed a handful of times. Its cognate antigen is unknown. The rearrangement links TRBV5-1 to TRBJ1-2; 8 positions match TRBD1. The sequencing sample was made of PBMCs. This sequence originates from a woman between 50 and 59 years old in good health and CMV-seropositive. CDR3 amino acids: CASSLRTGNGEGYTF. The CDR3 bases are TGCGCCAGCAGCTTACGGACAGGGAACGGAGAAGGCTACACCTTC.